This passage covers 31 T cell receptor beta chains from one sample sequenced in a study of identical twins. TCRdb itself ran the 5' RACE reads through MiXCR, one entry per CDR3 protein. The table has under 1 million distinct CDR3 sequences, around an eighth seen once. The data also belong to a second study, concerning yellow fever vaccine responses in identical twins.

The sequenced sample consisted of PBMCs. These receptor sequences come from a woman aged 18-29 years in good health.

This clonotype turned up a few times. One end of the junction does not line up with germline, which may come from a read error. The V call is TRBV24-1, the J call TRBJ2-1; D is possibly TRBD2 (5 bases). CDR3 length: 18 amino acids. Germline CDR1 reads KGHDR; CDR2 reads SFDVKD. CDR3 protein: CVTSDLNISWGAHNEQFF. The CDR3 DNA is TGTGTCACCAGTGATTTGAATATAAGTTGGGGAGCACACAATGAGCAGTTCTTC.

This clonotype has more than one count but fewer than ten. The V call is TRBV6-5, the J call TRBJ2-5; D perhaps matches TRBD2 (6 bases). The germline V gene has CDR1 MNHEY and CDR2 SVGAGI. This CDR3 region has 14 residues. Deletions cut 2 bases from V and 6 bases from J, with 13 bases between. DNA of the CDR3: TGTGCCAGCAGTTACGCCGAGGGCGGGAAGACCCAGTACTTC. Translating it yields CASSYAEGGKTQYF.

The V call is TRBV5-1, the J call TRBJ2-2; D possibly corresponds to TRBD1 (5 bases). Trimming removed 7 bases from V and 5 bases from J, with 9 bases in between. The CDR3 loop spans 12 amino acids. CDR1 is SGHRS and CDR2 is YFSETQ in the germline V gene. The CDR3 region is CASSKGTGELFF. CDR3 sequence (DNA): TGCGCCAGCTCTAAGGGGACCGGGGAGCTGTTTTTT.

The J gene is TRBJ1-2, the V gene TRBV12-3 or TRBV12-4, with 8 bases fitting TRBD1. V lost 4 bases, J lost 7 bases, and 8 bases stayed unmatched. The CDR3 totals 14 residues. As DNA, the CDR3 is TGTGCCAGCAGTTCCGACAGGGGAACGGCTGGCTACACCTTC. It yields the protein CASSSDRGTAGYTF.

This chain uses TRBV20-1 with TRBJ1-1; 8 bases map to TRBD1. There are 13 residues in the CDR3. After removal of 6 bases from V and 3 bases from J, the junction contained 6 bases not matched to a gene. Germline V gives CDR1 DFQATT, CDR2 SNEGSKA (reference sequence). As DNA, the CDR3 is TGCAGTGCGAGGACAGGGTATGACACTGAAGCTTTCTTT. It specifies CSARTGYDTEAFF.

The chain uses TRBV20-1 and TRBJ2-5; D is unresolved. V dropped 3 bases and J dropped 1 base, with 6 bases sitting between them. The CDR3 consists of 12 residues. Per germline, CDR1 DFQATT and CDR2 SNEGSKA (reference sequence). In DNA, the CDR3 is TGCAGTGCTAGTGCGCCCCAAGAGACCCAGTACTTC. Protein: CSASAPQETQYF.

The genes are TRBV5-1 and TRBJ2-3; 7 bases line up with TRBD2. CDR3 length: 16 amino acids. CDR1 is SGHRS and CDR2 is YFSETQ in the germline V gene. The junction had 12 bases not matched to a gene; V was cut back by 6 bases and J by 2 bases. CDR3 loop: CASTWGGSLYTDTQYF. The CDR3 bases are TGCGCCAGCACCTGGGGGGGGTCCCTCTACACAGATACGCAGTATTTT.

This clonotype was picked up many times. CDR3 protein: CASSLLGTGELFF. CDR3 DNA: TGTGCCAGCAGTTTATTAGGCACCGGGGAGCTGTTTTTT. The rearrangement joins TRBV12-3 or TRBV12-4 to TRBJ2-2; no reliable D call. CDR3 size: 13 residues. Trimming removed 2 bases from V and 4 bases from J, with 5 bases in between.

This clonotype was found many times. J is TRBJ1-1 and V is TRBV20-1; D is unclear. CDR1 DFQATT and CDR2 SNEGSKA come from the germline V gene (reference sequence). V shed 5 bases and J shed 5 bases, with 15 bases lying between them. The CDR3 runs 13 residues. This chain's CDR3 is CSAPREGGTEAFF. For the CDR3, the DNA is TGCAGTGCTCCCCGGGAGGGAGGAACTGAAGCTTTCTTT.

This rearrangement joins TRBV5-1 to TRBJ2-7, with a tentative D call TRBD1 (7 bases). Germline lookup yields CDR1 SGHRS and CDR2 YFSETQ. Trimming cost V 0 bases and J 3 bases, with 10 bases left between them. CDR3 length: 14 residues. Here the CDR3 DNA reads TGCGCCAGCAGCTTGGACAGGGGAGGCTACGAGCAGTACTTC. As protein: CASSLDRGGYEQYF.

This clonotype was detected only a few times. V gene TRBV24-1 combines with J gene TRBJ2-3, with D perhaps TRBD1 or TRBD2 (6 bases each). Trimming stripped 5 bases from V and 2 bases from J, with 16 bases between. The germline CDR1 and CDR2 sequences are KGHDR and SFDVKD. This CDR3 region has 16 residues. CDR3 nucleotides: TGTGCCACCAGTGGAGATTGGGGGGCGGCCACAGATACGCAGTATTTT. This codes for CATSGDWGAATDTQYF.

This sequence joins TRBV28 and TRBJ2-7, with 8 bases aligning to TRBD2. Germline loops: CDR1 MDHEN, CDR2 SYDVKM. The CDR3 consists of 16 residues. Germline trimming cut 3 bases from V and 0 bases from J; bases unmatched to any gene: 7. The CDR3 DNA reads TGTGCCAGCAGTTTTAAACTAGCGGAACTCTCCTACGAGCAGTACTTC. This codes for CASSFKLAELSYEQYF.

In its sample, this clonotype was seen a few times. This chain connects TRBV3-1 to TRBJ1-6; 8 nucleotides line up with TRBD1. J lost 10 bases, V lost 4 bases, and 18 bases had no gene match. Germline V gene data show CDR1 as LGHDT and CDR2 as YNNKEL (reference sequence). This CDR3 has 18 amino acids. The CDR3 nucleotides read TGTGCCAGCAGCCTAACACCTGACAGGGGTTATCAAAAATCACCCCTCCACTTT. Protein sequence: CASSLTPDRGYQKSPLHF.

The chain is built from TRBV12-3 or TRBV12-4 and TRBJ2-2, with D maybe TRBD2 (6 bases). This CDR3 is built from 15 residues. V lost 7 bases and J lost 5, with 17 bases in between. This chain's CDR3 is CASTLNGGITGELFF. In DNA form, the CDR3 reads TGTGCCAGCACCCTCAATGGGGGGATTACCGGGGAGCTGTTTTTT.

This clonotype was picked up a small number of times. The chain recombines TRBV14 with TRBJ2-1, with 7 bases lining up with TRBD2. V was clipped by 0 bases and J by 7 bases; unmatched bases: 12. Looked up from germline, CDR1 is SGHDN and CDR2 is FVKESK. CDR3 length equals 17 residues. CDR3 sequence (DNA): TGTGCCAGCAGCCAAGAGTTACGCGGGAGACTCGAAAATGAGCAGTTCTTC. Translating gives CASSQELRGRLENEQFF.

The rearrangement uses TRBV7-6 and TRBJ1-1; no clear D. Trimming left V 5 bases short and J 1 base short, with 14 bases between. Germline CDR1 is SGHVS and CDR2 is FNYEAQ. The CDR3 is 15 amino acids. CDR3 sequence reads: CASSTHPGSNTEAFF. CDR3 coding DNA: TGTGCCAGCAGCACACACCCCGGGTCGAACACTGAAGCTTTCTTT.

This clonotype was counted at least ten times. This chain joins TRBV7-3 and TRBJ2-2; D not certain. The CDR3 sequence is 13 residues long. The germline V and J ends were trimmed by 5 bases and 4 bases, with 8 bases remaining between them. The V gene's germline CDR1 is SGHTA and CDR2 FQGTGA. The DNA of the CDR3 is TGTGCCAGCAGCAAGAGAGTCACCGGGGAGCTGTTTTTT. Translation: CASSKRVTGELFF.

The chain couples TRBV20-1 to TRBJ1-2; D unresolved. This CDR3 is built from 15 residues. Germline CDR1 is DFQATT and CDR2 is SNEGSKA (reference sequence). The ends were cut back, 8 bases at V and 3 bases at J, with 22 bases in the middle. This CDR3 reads CSTHGPAGFYYGYTF. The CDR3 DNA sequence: TGCAGTACCCACGGTCCGGCCGGCTTTTACTATGGCTACACCTTC.

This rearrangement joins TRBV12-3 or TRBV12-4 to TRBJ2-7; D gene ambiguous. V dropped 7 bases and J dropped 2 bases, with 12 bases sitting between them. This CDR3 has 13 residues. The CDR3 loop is CASTRGLAYEQYF. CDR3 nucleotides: TGTGCCAGCACCCGTGGGCTAGCCTACGAGCAGTACTTC.

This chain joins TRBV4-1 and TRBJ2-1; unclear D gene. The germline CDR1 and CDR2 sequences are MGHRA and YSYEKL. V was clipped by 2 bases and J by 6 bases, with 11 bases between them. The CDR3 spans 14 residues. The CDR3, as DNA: TGCGCCAGCAGCCAAAGAACCTGGGGCAATGAGCAGTTCTTC. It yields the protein CASSQRTWGNEQFF.

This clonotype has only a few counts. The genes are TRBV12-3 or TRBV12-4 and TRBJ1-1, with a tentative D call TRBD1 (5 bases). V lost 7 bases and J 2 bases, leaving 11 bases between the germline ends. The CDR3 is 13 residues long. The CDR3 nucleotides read TGTGCCAGCAAGGGGTGGGTTAACACTGAAGCTTTCTTT. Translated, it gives CASKGWVNTEAFF.

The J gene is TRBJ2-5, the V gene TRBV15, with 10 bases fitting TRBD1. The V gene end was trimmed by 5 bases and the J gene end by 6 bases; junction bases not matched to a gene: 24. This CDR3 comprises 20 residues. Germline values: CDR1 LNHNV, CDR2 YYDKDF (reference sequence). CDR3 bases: TGTGCCACCAGCTCCCGAAGGGGGGACAGGGGACGGGGGGCAGTAAAGACCCAGTACTTC. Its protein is CATSSRRGDRGRGAVKTQYF.

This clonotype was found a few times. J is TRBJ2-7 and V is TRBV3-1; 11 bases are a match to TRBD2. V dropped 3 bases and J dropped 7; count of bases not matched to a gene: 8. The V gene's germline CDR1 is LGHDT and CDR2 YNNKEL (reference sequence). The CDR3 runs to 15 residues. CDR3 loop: CASSHGLAGHSEQYF. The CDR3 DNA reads TGTGCCAGCAGCCACGGACTAGCGGGTCATTCGGAGCAGTACTTC.

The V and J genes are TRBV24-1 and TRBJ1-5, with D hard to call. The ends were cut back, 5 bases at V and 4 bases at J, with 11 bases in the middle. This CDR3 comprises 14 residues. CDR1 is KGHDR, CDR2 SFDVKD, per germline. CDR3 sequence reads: CATSGQDGNQPQHF. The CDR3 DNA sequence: TGTGCCACCAGTGGACAAGACGGGAATCAGCCCCAGCATTTT.

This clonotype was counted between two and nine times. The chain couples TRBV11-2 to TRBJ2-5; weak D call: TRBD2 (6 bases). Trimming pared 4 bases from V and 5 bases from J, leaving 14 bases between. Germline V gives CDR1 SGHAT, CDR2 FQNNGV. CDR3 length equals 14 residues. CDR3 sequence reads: CASSSGLVRETQYF. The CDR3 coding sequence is TGTGCCAGCAGCTCGGGACTCGTCAGGGAGACCCAGTACTTC.

This CDR3 reads CSVGDVAGGNTIYF. The DNA for the CDR3 is TGCAGCGTTGGGGACGTGGCGGGAGGAAACACCATATATTTT. This rearrangement joins TRBV29-1 to TRBJ1-3; D is perhaps TRBD1 (5 bases). The length of the CDR3 is 14 residues. V lost 4 bases, J lost 4 bases, and 14 bases lay in between. Germline lookup yields CDR1 SQVTM and CDR2 ANQGSEA.

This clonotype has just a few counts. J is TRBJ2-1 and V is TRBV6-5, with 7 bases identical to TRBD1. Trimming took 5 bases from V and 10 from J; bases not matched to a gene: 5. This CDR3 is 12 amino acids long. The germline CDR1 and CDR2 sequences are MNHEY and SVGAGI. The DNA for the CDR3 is TGTGCCAGCAGTAGGGACAGAGTAGAGCAGTTCTTC. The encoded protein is CASSRDRVEQFF.

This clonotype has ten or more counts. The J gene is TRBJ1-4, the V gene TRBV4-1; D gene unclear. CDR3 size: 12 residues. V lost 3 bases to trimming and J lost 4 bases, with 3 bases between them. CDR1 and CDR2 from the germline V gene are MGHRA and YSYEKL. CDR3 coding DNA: TGCGCCAGCAGCCACAGTAATGAAAAACTGTTTTTT. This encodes CASSHSNEKLFF.

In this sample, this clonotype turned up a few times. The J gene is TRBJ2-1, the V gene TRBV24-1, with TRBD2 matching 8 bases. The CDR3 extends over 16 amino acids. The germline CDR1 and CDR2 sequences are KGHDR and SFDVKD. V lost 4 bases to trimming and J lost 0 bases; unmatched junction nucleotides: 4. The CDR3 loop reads CATSDLSGGSYNEQFF. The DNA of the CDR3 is TGTGCCACCAGTGACTTAAGCGGGGGCTCCTACAATGAGCAGTTCTTC.

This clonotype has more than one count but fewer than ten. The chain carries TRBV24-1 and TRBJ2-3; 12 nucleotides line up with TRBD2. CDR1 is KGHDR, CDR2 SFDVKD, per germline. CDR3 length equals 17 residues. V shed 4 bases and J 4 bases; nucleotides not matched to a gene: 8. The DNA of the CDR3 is TGTGCCACCAGTGAGCGTCTGACTAGCGGGAGCTCAGATACGCAGTATTTT. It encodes CATSERLTSGSSDTQYF.

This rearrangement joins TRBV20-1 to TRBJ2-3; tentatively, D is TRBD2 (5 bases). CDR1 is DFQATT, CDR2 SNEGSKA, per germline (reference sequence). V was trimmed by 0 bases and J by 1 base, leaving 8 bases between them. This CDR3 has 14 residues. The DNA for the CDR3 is TGCAGTGCTAGAGAGGAGGTGGGCACAGATACGCAGTATTTT. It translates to CSAREEVGTDTQYF.